The 27 T cell receptor beta chains presented below share a single source sample, sequenced in a study of regulatory T cells in long-lasting Graves disease. Arm-PCR with iRepertoire HTBI primers amplified the CDR3 regions for these TCR beta libraries. TCRdb re-derived calls from the multiplex PCR reads in MiXCR, one entry per CDR3 protein. Of about 400,000 distinct CDR3 sequences listed, over 14% are singletons. Described time point: newly diagnosed GD, antithyroid drugs for less than 3 months. The TCR library used RNA extracted from PBMCs. The same data also went into a second study, on T cells in Graves' hyperthyroidism and ophthalmopathy.

The sequencing used peripheral blood mononuclear cells (PBMCs), collected at new diagnosis, from a patient treated with antithyroid drugs. Receptor source: a woman between 40 and 55 years old with Graves disease.

The chain joins TRBV6-2 or TRBV6-3 to TRBJ2-4; 9 bases match TRBD2. There are 16 residues in the CDR3. CDR1 and CDR2 from the germline V gene are MNHEY and SVGEGT. The ends lost 5 bases at V and 6 bases at J; junction bases unmatched: 11. The CDR3 loop reads CASSDGVAGARNIQYF. The CDR3, as DNA: TGTGCCAGCAGTGACGGGGTAGCGGGAGCACGAAACATTCAGTACTTC.

This clonotype showed up many times. This chain uses TRBV11-2 with TRBJ1-2; 12 bases agree with TRBD1. The CDR3 loop spans 15 amino acids. V dropped 4 bases and J dropped 7; count of bases not matched to a gene: 7. Germline assignment: CDR1 SGHAT and CDR2 FQNNGV. The DNA of the CDR3 is TGTGCCAGCAGCTGGGGGGGACAGGGGGCGGTTGGCTACACCTTC. Protein: CASSWGGQGAVGYTF. The variable domain in full, with the rest retrieved from reference TRBV11-2 and TRBJ1-2, is EAGVAQSPRYKIIEKRQSVAFWCNPISGHATLYWYQQILGQGPKLLIQFQNNGVVDDSQLPKDRFSAERLKGVDSTLKIQPAKLEDSAVYLCASSWGGQGAVGYTFGSGTRLTVV.

As regards this clonotype: This clone may be a read error of a much larger clone one base away. The rearrangement links TRBV20-1 to TRBJ2-3; 10 bases align to TRBD2. This CDR3 region has 14 residues. CDR1 is DFQATT and CDR2 is SNEGSKA in the germline V gene (reference sequence). As DNA, the CDR3 is TGCAGTGCCGACCGGGGGACTAGCGCGAATACGAAGTATTTT. Translating gives CSADRGTSANTKYF.

The gene calls are TRBV2 and TRBJ1-1; 11 bases align to TRBD1. The CDR3 totals 17 residues. Germline CDR1 reads SNHLY; CDR2 reads FYNNEI. The J segment lost 0 bases and the V segment lost 4 bases, leaving 7 bases of the junction unmatched. This CDR3 is CASSGGTGGYLNTEAFF. CDR3 DNA: TGTGCCAGCAGTGGCGGGACAGGGGGTTACCTGAACACTGAAGCTTTCTTT.

This clonotype came up many times. The gene calls are TRBV27 and TRBJ2-3; perhaps TRBD2 as D (5 bases). Trimming shortened V by 3 bases and J by 1 base, and 11 bases separated the two germline ends. Germline V CDR1 and CDR2: MNHEY, SMNVEV (reference sequence). CDR3 length: 15 residues. The CDR3 coding sequence is TGTGCCAGCAGTTTTATGCATAGCGGCACAGATACGCAGTATTTT. Its protein is CASSFMHSGTDTQYF.

J is TRBJ2-5 and V is TRBV19; 8 nucleotides agree with TRBD1. Trimming cost V 5 bases and J 2 bases; bases outside gene matches: 16. The CDR3 sequence is 18 residues long. Germline V gives CDR1 LNHDA, CDR2 SQIVND (reference sequence). CDR3 region: CASSDARGQGGQQETQYF. CDR3 DNA sequence: TGTGCCAGTAGTGACGCGCGCGGACAGGGAGGTCAGCAAGAGACCCAGTACTTC.

The V call is TRBV28, the J call TRBJ2-3; 11 nucleotides match TRBD2. Germline V gene data show CDR1 as MDHEN and CDR2 as SYDVKM. After removal of 5 bases from V and 2 bases from J, the junction contained 6 bases not matched to a gene. This CDR3 comprises 16 residues. For the CDR3, the DNA is TGTGCCAGCAGTCCCCTGGGACTAGCGGTCACAGATACGCAGTATTTT. Its translation: CASSPLGLAVTDTQYF.

This clonotype was seen repeatedly, ten times or more. The chain couples TRBV19 to TRBJ1-2; 10 bases line up with TRBD1. Trimming cost V 4 bases and J 1 base; bases outside gene matches: 6. Germline loops: CDR1 LNHDA, CDR2 SQIVND (reference sequence). This CDR3 contains 16 residues. Written as DNA, the CDR3 is TGTGCCAGTAGTAGGGGGACAGGGGCGGTTAACTATGGCTACACCTTC. Translated: CASSRGTGAVNYGYTF.

This clonotype showed up many times. The chain is built from TRBV11-3 and TRBJ2-7; no clear D. CDR1 is SGHNT and CDR2 is YENEEA in the germline V gene. The ends were cut back, 2 bases at V and 2 bases at J, with 7 bases in the middle. CDR3 length: 13 amino acids. CDR3 DNA: TGTGCCAGCAGCTTACAAAGCACCTACGAGCAGTACTTC. The encoded protein is CASSLQSTYEQYF. Filled out from reference TRBV11-3 and TRBJ2-7, the complete variable domain reads EAGVVQSPRYKIIEKKQPVAFWCNPISGHNTLYWYLQNLGQGPELLIRYENEEAVDDSQLPKDRFSAERLKGVDSTLKIQPAELGDSAVYLCASSLQSTYEQYFGPGTRLTVT.

J is TRBJ2-3 and V is TRBV24-1; the D call may be TRBD1 or TRBD2 (6 bases each). V was trimmed by 0 bases and J by 3 bases, leaving 9 bases between them. Germline V gene sequence: CDR1 KGHDR, CDR2 SFDVKD. The CDR3 consists of 15 residues. The CDR3 is CATSDLGGGTDTQYF. In DNA form, the CDR3 reads TGTGCCACCAGTGATTTGGGAGGGGGGACAGATACGCAGTATTTT.

This clonotype was recorded at least ten times. The rearrangement links TRBV28 to TRBJ1-1, with 7 bases lining up with TRBD1. The germline CDR1 and CDR2 sequences are MDHEN and SYDVKM. The J segment lost 3 bases and the V segment lost 5 bases, leaving 12 bases of the junction unmatched. This CDR3 region has 16 residues. In nucleotides, the CDR3 is TGTGCCAGCAGTATTACAGGAGGGGGCCTTCACACTGAAGCTTTCTTT. This sequence encodes CASSITGGGLHTEAFF.

This clonotype occurred many times. The junction departs from the called germline gene at one end, perhaps through a read error. The genes are TRBV11-2 and TRBJ2-7; D is possibly TRBD2 (5 bases). The V gene's germline CDR1 is SGHAT and CDR2 FQNNGV. The CDR3 has 15 residues. The CDR3 DNA follows: TGTACCAGCAGCTTTGCGGCCTTACGGGACTACGAGCAGTACTTC. Its protein is CTSSFAALRDYEQYF.

This clonotype has more than one count but fewer than ten. The J gene is TRBJ1-1, the V gene TRBV6-1; possible D gene TRBD1, 5 bases. Deletions cut 5 bases from V and 7 bases from J, with 14 bases between. There are 13 residues in the CDR3. In germline, CDR1 is MNHNS, CDR2 SASEGT. CDR3 DNA sequence: TGTGCCAGCAGTCGACAGCTGCCCAATGAAGCTTTCTTT. This gives the protein CASSRQLPNEAFF.

This clonotype has ten or more counts. The rearrangement uses TRBV5-5 and TRBJ2-7, with 7 bases matching TRBD1. V gave up 2 bases and J gave up 5 bases; unmatched junction bases: 7. Germline V lookup: CDR1 SGHKS, CDR2 YYEKEE (reference sequence). The CDR3 runs to 14 residues. The CDR3, as DNA: TGTGCCAGCAGCTTTACAGGGGAAAGTCACGAGCAGTACTTC. Encoded protein: CASSFTGESHEQYF.

This clonotype was detected many times. The CDR3 coding sequence is TGCGCCAGCAGCTTAGAGGGACCCTATAGCAATCAGCCCCAGCATTTT. This encodes CASSLEGPYSNQPQHF. The chain joins TRBV5-1 to TRBJ1-5; D perhaps matches TRBD1 (5 bases). CDR3 length: 16 amino acids. Germline assignment: CDR1 SGHRS and CDR2 YFSETQ. With 2 bases removed from V and 0 bases from J, the gap between germline ends came to 12 bases.

V is TRBV5-1 and J is TRBJ2-1, with TRBD2 identical over 10 bases. After removal of 4 bases from V and 6 bases from J, the junction contained 16 bases not matched to a gene. Germline CDR1 SGHRS, CDR2 YFSETQ. The CDR3 covers 18 residues. CDR3 sequence (DNA): TGCGCCAGCAGCAGCCCTTCTAGCGGGAGTTATTCAGGCAATGAGCAGTTCTTC. Protein product: CASSSPSSGSYSGNEQFF.

The chain carries TRBV5-4 and TRBJ1-6; 7 nucleotides agree with TRBD1. Trimming took 2 bases from V and 6 from J; bases not matched to a gene: 11. Germline V gene sequence: CDR1 SGHNT, CDR2 YYREEE (reference sequence). This CDR3 has 17 residues. The CDR3 region is CASSFAPTGSRNSPLHF. Here the CDR3 DNA reads TGTGCCAGCAGCTTTGCACCGACAGGGAGTCGTAATTCACCCCTCCACTTT.

About this clonotype itself: An end of the junction differs from the germline gene, which may be a read error. The CDR3 is CATSDSRGASIDTQCF. CDR3 coding DNA: TGTGCCACCAGTGATTCCCGAGGCGCTAGCATAGATACGCAGTGTTTT. The gene calls are TRBV24-1 and TRBJ2-3; weak D call: TRBD2 (5 bases). The length of the CDR3 is 16 residues. Germline lookup yields CDR1 KGHDR and CDR2 SFDVKD.

This clonotype has more than one count but fewer than ten. The J gene is TRBJ2-5, the V gene TRBV7-2; D may be TRBD2 (5 bases). The CDR3 extends over 14 amino acids. The V end was cut by 0 bases, the J end by 2 bases, with 7 bases between. CDR1 SGHTA and CDR2 FQGNSA come from the germline V gene. The CDR3 spells CASSLAREQETQYF. Here the CDR3 DNA reads TGTGCCAGCAGCTTAGCGAGGGAGCAAGAGACCCAGTACTTC.

There are many counts of this clonotype. V usage is TRBV11-3 and J usage is TRBJ1-1, with D unresolved. Trimming cost V 1 base and J 5 bases, with 11 bases left between them. The CDR3 runs to 14 residues. Germline V gene lookup returns CDR1 SGHNT and CDR2 YENEEA. CDR3 DNA sequence: TGTGCCAGCAGCTTAGCGGGGTACGGGACTGAAGCTTTCTTT. The encoded protein is CASSLAGYGTEAFF.

This clonotype was detected only a few times. This rearrangement joins TRBV6-2 or TRBV6-3 to TRBJ2-1, with D perhaps TRBD2 (6 bases). V shed 6 bases and J shed 2 bases, with 20 bases lying between them. The CDR3 loop spans 17 amino acids. The germline V gene has CDR1 MNHEY and CDR2 SVGEGT. The CDR3 spells CASRPDRLVWAYNEQFF. As DNA, the CDR3 is TGTGCCAGCAGGCCCGACCGACTAGTGTGGGCCTACAATGAGCAGTTCTTC.

Many counts were recorded for this clonotype. This rearrangement joins TRBV3-1 to TRBJ2-3; no firm D call. The V end lost 1 base, the J end lost 5 bases, and 13 bases lay between the germline ends. CDR1 and CDR2 (germline): LGHDT, YNNKEL (reference sequence). The CDR3 is made up of 15 amino acids. Written as DNA, the CDR3 is TGTGCCAGCAGCCAAGTTGAAGCCCCGGGAGATACGCAGTATTTT. Translation gives CASSQVEAPGDTQYF.

This clonotype occurred once. This likely came from a read error, as a far larger clone is one base away. Here the CDR3 omits its conserved ending phenylalanine or tryptophan, so a read error is the likely source. The chain links TRBV15 to TRBJ2-1, with 11 bases matching TRBD2. The J call may be incorrect, as the DNA end agrees better with TRBJ2-5. This CDR3 comprises 18 residues. Germline assignment: CDR1 LNHNV and CDR2 YYDKDF (reference sequence). The DNA for the CDR3 is TGTGCCACCAGCACTAGCGGGAGGCGGAGGGCCGGGGGAGAGACCCAGTACTTG. Encoded protein: CATSTSGRRRAGGETQYL.

This chain uses TRBV12-3 or TRBV12-4 with TRBJ2-2; D remains unclear. Between the trimmed V and J ends, which lost 3 bases and 6 bases, there was a span of 5 bases. The CDR3 runs 12 residues. The chain's CDR3 is CASSFQPGELFF. In DNA, the CDR3 is TGTGCCAGCAGTTTCCAACCCGGGGAGCTGTTTTTT.

Concerning this clonotype itself: A far larger clone differs by one base, so this is likely a read error. V usage is TRBV27 and J usage is TRBJ1-1; TRBD1 might be the D (6 bases). CDR3 length: 12 amino acids. The germline CDR1 and CDR2 sequences are MNHEY and SMNVEV (reference sequence). CDR3 sequence reads: CVSRTVNTEAFF. CDR3 nucleotides: TGTGTCAGCAGGACAGTAAACACTGAAGCTTTCTTT.

This clonotype was observed many times. The genes are TRBV6-1 and TRBJ1-5, with D uncertain. The CDR3 length is 15 residues. Trimming removed 6 bases from V and 2 bases from J, with 14 bases in between. Germline V lookup: CDR1 MNHNS, CDR2 SASEGT. CDR3 protein: CASSLYGGGNQPQHF. DNA of the CDR3: TGTGCCAGCAGCCTTTACGGCGGGGGCAATCAGCCCCAGCATTTT.

This chain joins TRBV6-1 and TRBJ2-7; tentatively, D is TRBD1 (5 bases). Trimming stripped 1 base from V and 5 bases from J, with 15 bases between. This CDR3 spans 15 amino acids. Per germline, CDR1 MNHNS and CDR2 SASEGT. The CDR3 loop is CASSEDPGLPDEQYF. CDR3 nucleotides: TGTGCCAGCAGTGAAGATCCAGGGTTACCCGACGAGCAGTACTTC.